Listed below are T cell receptor beta chains from one sample, sequenced in a study of neurological immune-mediated disorders. In TCRdb, the 5' RACE reads were re-called with MiXCR into one record per CDR3 protein. The data contain roughly 60,000 distinct CDR3 sequences, under 5.5% of them seen just once; the ten biggest clones take up 3.4%. Sequencing was carried out using PBMCs. The source of these receptors is a woman between 50 and 59 years old with multiple sclerosis. Both conserved end residues are part of each CDR3. D genes are given only for firm matches. The listing skips clone size in some rows; elsewhere it reads once, few, many or a size class.

size	D	V	J	DNA	CDR3
many	TRBD1	TRBV6-6	TRBJ1-5	TGTGCCAGCAAAAAAATTGCGGGACAGGGGGATTCGGAGCCCCAGCATTTT	CASKKIAGQGDSEPQHF
many	.	TRBV3-1	TRBJ1-2	TGTGCCAGCAGCCAGGGGGACTATGGCTACACCTTC	CASSQGDYGYTF
many	TRBD1	TRBV7-2	TRBJ1-2	TGTGCCAGCAGCTTAGAGTGGGACAGCTATGGCTACACCTTC	CASSLEWDSYGYTF
many	.	TRBV27	TRBJ1-4	TGTGCCAGCAGTCTTCGGGAAAGCGAAAAACTGTTTTTT	CASSLRESEKLFF
many	.	TRBV11-2	TRBJ2-5	TGTGCCAGCAGCTTAGTCGGGGTTGGGACCCAGTACTTC	CASSLVGVGTQYF
few	.	TRBV5-1	TRBJ1-5	TGCGCCAGCAGCCTCGCCGGGATTAGTGGCAATCAGCCCCAGAATTTT	CASSLAGISGNQPQNF
many	.	TRBV5-1	TRBJ2-3	TGCGCCAGCAGCTTTATGCGGTCAGATACGCAGTATTTT	CASSFMRSDTQYF
few	.	TRBV3-1	TRBJ1-6	TGTGCCAGCAGCCAAGATCGTGGCGCTTTGAATTCACCCCTCCACTTT	CASSQDRGALNSPLHF
many	.	TRBV7-9	TRBJ1-5	TGTGCCAGCAGCGCAGGACAGATCCAGCCCCAGCATTTT	CASSAGQIQPQHF
many	.	TRBV5-1	TRBJ1-1	TGCGCCAGCAGCTTGGATTTGGCAGTTAACACTGAAGCTTTCTTT	CASSLDLAVNTEAFF
many	.	TRBV15	TRBJ2-3	TGTGCCACCAGAGCTGCAGGGACCCCTACAGATACGCAGTATTTT	CATRAAGTPTDTQYF
many	.	TRBV20-1	TRBJ2-5	TGCAGTGCTACCACAGGAGAGACCCAGTACTTC	CSATTGETQYF
many	.	TRBV20-1	TRBJ1-1	TGCAGTGCTAGACAGACCATGAACACTGAAGCTTTCTTT	CSARQTMNTEAFF
many	.	TRBV14	TRBJ1-3	TGTGCCAGCAGCCTCGGGACCGCGTATAGAAACACCATATATTTT	CASSLGTAYRNTIYF
many	.	TRBV29-1	TRBJ1-1	TGCAGCGTTGAAGATCAGACAGGAGCTTTCTTT	CSVEDQTGAFF
few	TRBD1	TRBV20-1	TRBJ1-2	TGCAGTGCGCATGGACAGGGGTCCCGAAAGAAAACCTTC	CSAHGQGSRKKTF
many	TRBD2	TRBV4-3	TRBJ2-7	TGCGCCAGCAGCCAACGCCTCGGGGAGGGTAACTACGAGCAGTACTTC	CASSQRLGEGNYEQYF
many	.	TRBV7-9	TRBJ2-2	TGTGCCAGCAGGTCCTCTGGGGAGCTGTTTTTT	CASRSSGELFF
many	TRBD1	TRBV6-8	TRBJ2-2	TGTGCCAGGGGGACAGTGAACACCGGGGAGCTGTTTTTT	CARGTVNTGELFF
many	TRBD2	TRBV11-2	TRBJ2-7	TGTGCCAGCAGCTTAATGCCTAGCGGGGGAGGTGCCGAGCAGTACTTC	CASSLMPSGGGAEQYF
many	.	TRBV7-2	TRBJ2-4	TGTGCCAGCAGGGCCCACCAGGACATTCAGTACTTC	CASRAHQDIQYF
many	.	TRBV9	TRBJ2-2	TGTGCCAGCAGCGTAGATCCCGGGGAGCTGTTTTTT	CASSVDPGELFF
many	.	TRBV5-1	TRBJ2-3	TGCGCCAGCAGCTTAGGCTCGAGCGGGGATACGCAGTATTTT	CASSLGSSGDTQYF
.	.	TRBV29-1	TRBJ1-2	TGCAGCTCTGGGACTACTCCGTCCGGAACTTATGGCTACACCTTC	CSSGTTPSGTYGYTF
few	TRBD2	TRBV7-8	TRBJ2-3	TGTGCCAGCAGCTCATTAGCGGGGTCAGATACGCAGTATTTT	CASSSLAGSDTQYF
once	.	TRBV18	TRBJ1-5	TGTGCCAGCTCACCGGCACGGGCAGGGGCGGGCAATCAGCCCCAGAATTTT	CASSPARAGAGNQPQNF
many	TRBD2	TRBV29-1	TRBJ2-4	TGCAGCGTTGCTGACTCGGGGGGTGCCAAAAACATTCAGTACTTC	CSVADSGGAKNIQYF
many	TRBD1	TRBV20-1	TRBJ1-1	TGCAGTGGCTTAGGGACAGTGAACACTGAAGCTTTCTTT	CSGLGTVNTEAFF
medium-sized	TRBD1	TRBV5-1	TRBJ1-1	TGCGCCAGCAGCTTTTCCTCGCGCGGACAGGGGTTCCCCCCTGAAGCTTTCTTT	CASSFSSRGQGFPPEAFF
.	TRBD1	TRBV20-1	TRBJ2-2	TGCAGTGCTAGACGGACAGGGAAGATCGCCGGGGAGCTGTTTTTT	CSARRTGKIAGELFF
few	.	TRBV6-5	TRBJ2-5	TGTGCCAGCAGACAAACGGTGGGGTGGGAGACCCAGTACTTC	CASRQTVGWETQYF
many	.	TRBV20-1	TRBJ2-6	TGCAGTGCCCTGGCCTCCTCCGGGTCCTCTGGGGCCAACGTCCTGACTTTC	CSALASSGSSGANVLTF
.	.	TRBV19	TRBJ2-3	TGTGCCAGTAGTCCTCGGACAGCTAGCACAGATACGCAGTATTTT	CASSPRTASTDTQYF
.	TRBD2	TRBV11-2	TRBJ2-1	TGTGCCAGCAGCGAAAGCGGGGGGACGACCTACAATGAGCAGTTCTTC	CASSESGGTTYNEQFF
many	.	TRBV20-1	TRBJ1-2	TGCAGTGCTAGGTTGACGAGTAGTATCTATGGCTACACCTTC	CSARLTSSIYGYTF
many	TRBD2	TRBV12-3/TRBV12-4	TRBJ2-2	TGTGCCAGCAGACCCACTAGCGGGGGTGCCGGGGAGCTGTTTTTT	CASRPTSGGAGELFF
.	.	TRBV4-3	TRBJ1-5	TGCGCCAGCAGCCAAGATCTCAACGGCAATCAGCCCCAGCATTTT	CASSQDLNGNQPQHF
many	.	TRBV2	TRBJ2-6	TGTGCCAGCTCTGCATACGTAGACAACGTCCTGACTTTC	CASSAYVDNVLTF
many	.	TRBV29-1	TRBJ1-2	TGCAGCGCTACAGGAGCCGGGGGCTACACCTTC	CSATGAGGYTF
many	.	TRBV7-3	TRBJ2-5	TGTGCCAGCAGCTTAACAGGAGTAGAGACCCAGTACTTC	CASSLTGVETQYF